This entry is about one TCR beta chain. Germline V lookup: CDR1 MNHEY, CDR2 SMNVEV (reference sequence). There are 13 residues in the CDR3. Trimming removed 3 bases at V and 2 bases at J, with 8 bases between. This record belongs to a study of shared clonotypes between healthy human individuals. The data were produced by immunoSEQ multiplex PCR, yet TCRdb's version contains in-frame clones alone and is incomplete. Of some 2,500,000 clones listed, 90% to 95% were seen once; the top ten hold 0.36%. V and J are TRBV27 and TRBJ2-7; D gene unclear. The source material was naive CD4+ T cells from PBMCs. The subset: CD45RA+ positively selected. This clonotype was obtained from a man younger than 35 in good health. Some clones in this sample may be carry-over from other donors' samples. The DNA for the CDR3 is TGTGCCAGCAGTTTGGGGTACCCCTACGAGCAGTACTTC. Its translation: CASSLGYPYEQYF.